The next 28 T cell receptor beta chains were all read from a single sample in a study of blood T cell repertoires in COVID-19. Repertoires were generated with immunoSEQ multiplex PCR, while TCRdb's copy carries only in-frame clones and drops some. This sample has about 210,000 clones, with about 88% found just once. The sequenced sample was peripheral blood. Receptors were obtained from a man in his forties with acute or convalescent COVID-19.

The chain's CDR3 is CASSLTGNYNEQFF. The CDR3 coding sequence is TGTGCCAGCAGCCTGACAGGGAACTACAATGAGCAGTTCTTC. The chain combines TRBV7-9 with TRBJ2-1; 7 bases are a match to TRBD1. This CDR3 contains 14 residues. Germline V CDR1 and CDR2: SEHNR, FQNEAQ (reference sequence). Germline trimming cut 5 bases from V and 3 bases from J; bases unmatched to any gene: 4.

The J gene is TRBJ1-6, the V gene TRBV5-6; the D gene is possibly TRBD1 (5 bases). This CDR3 has 15 residues. Trimming removed 4 bases from V and 7 bases from J, with 15 bases in between. The germline V gene has CDR1 SGHDT and CDR2 YYEEEE. The CDR3 is CASSRGLRENSPLHF. The CDR3 DNA reads TGTGCCAGCAGCCGGGGACTCCGGGAAAATTCACCCCTCCACTTT.

The chain combines TRBV19 with TRBJ1-5; perhaps TRBD1 as D (6 bases). The germline V and J ends were trimmed by 8 bases and 0 bases, with 14 bases remaining between them. CDR3 length: 15 residues. CDR1 is LNHDA and CDR2 is SQIVND in the germline V gene (reference sequence). CDR3 region: CASRDTPYSNQPQHF. The CDR3 coding sequence is TGTGCCAGTCGGGACACTCCTTATAGCAATCAGCCCCAGCATTTT.

V usage is TRBV5-1 and J usage is TRBJ2-7; D gene uncertain. V lost 0 bases and J 0 bases, leaving 7 bases between the germline ends. The CDR3 totals 14 residues. The V gene's germline CDR1 is SGHRS and CDR2 YFSETQ. The CDR3 region has the DNA TGCGCCAGCAGCTTGGATGGCAGCTCCTACGAGCAGTACTTC. Translation gives CASSLDGSSYEQYF.

V gene TRBV19 combines with J gene TRBJ2-1; D is perhaps TRBD1 (5 bases). Germline-derived CDR1 and CDR2 are LNHDA and SQIVND (reference sequence). V dropped 5 bases and J dropped 1 base, with 9 bases sitting between them. The CDR3 extends over 14 amino acids. The CDR3 here is CASSSSGSYNEQFF. CDR3 bases: TGTGCCAGTAGTTCTTCAGGGTCCTACAATGAGCAGTTCTTC.

The chain has TRBV6-6 and TRBJ2-3, with 7 positions matching TRBD2. V trimming: 2 bases; J trimming: 6 bases; junction bases outside the gene matches: 5. The CDR3 consists of 14 residues. Germline V gene sequence: CDR1 MNHNY, CDR2 SVGAGI (reference sequence). Written as DNA, the CDR3 is TGTGCCAGCAGTTACCCGGGGACTATGGATACGCAGTATTTT. It encodes CASSYPGTMDTQYF.

J is TRBJ1-2 and V is TRBV30, with D unresolved. V was cut by 0 bases and J by 0 bases, with 11 bases left in between. Germline assignment: CDR1 GTSNPN and CDR2 SVGIG (reference sequence). This CDR3 is built from 15 residues. The CDR3 DNA follows: TGTGCCTGGAGTGTAGAAACAGACGCTAACTATGGCTACACCTTC. Its protein product is CAWSVETDANYGYTF.

The chain joins TRBV6-5 to TRBJ2-2, with D possibly matching TRBD1 (6 bases). The germline gives CDR1 MNHEY, CDR2 SVGAGI. The CDR3 consists of 14 residues. The ends were cut back, 7 bases at V and 1 base at J, with 10 bases in the middle. The CDR3 reads CASKQTGNTGELFF. The CDR3 nucleotides are TGTGCCAGCAAGCAGACAGGGAACACCGGGGAGCTGTTTTTT.

The rearrangement uses TRBV27 and TRBJ2-5; D is uncertain. The V end was cut by 2 bases, the J end by 7 bases, with 5 bases between. Per the germline V gene, CDR1 is MNHEY and CDR2 is SMNVEV (reference sequence). The CDR3 consists of 11 residues. In nucleotides, the CDR3 is TGTGCCAGCAGTTTAGGCGGGACCCAGTACTTC. This codes for CASSLGGTQYF.

This rearrangement joins TRBV19 to TRBJ1-5; 7 bases line up with TRBD1. This CDR3 has 18 residues. The V gene's germline CDR1 is LNHDA and CDR2 SQIVND (reference sequence). The V and J ends lost 1 base and 5 bases, in that order; junction bases with no gene match: 14. This CDR3 is CASSIARQGVALHQPQHF. CDR3 DNA: TGTGCCAGTAGTATAGCCCGACAGGGAGTGGCCCTGCATCAGCCCCAGCATTTT.

This CDR3 reads CASSTVGLAGDTQYF. The DNA of the CDR3 is TGTGCCAGTAGTACGGTGGGGCTAGCGGGAGATACGCAGTATTTT. The chain carries TRBV19 and TRBJ2-3, with 8 bases lining up with TRBD2. Losses at the gene ends were 4 bases for V and 5 bases for J; bases not matched to a gene: 8. CDR3 length: 15 amino acids. Germline lookup yields CDR1 LNHDA and CDR2 SQIVND (reference sequence).

The V and J genes are TRBV7-2 and TRBJ2-7; TRBD2 agrees at 12 bases. Germline CDR1 reads SGHTA; CDR2 reads FQGNSA. The CDR3 runs to 17 residues. Trimming at V came to 5 bases and at J to 4 bases, leaving 12 bases not matched to a gene. CDR3 nucleotide sequence: TGTGCCAGCAGCCGGCGGCCGGGGACTAGCGGGCGATACGAGCAGTACTTC. The encoded protein is CASSRRPGTSGRYEQYF.

This sequence joins TRBV6-4 and TRBJ2-1, with D perhaps matching TRBD1 (6 bases). The V gene lost 2 bases and the J gene lost 9 bases, with 14 bases spanning the gap. The germline V gene encodes CDR1 MRHNA and CDR2 SNTAGT. The CDR3 loop spans 14 amino acids. Written as DNA, the CDR3 is TGTGCCAGCAGTGACATGAAACAGGGTAGTGAGCAGTTCTTC. This encodes CASSDMKQGSEQFF.

The chain employs TRBV5-5 and TRBJ2-1, with TRBD2 matching 8 bases. CDR1 SGHKS and CDR2 YYEKEE come from the germline V gene (reference sequence). The CDR3 is 15 amino acids. The J segment lost 9 bases and the V segment lost 3 bases, leaving 11 bases of the junction unmatched. The CDR3 nucleotides read TGTGCCAGCAGCTCCCCGGGAGGGAGGCGGAGTGAGCAGTTCTTC. Protein sequence: CASSSPGGRRSEQFF.

V usage is TRBV4-1 and J usage is TRBJ2-5; TRBD2 might be the D (6 bases). In germline, CDR1 is MGHRA, CDR2 YSYEKL. The CDR3 has 16 residues. Trimming took off 6 bases at V and 5 bases at J, with 22 bases between the two ends. CDR3 in DNA: TGCGCCAGCAGGGGCGCACCGGGACTCCCCGTTGAGACCCAGTACTTC. Its protein is CASRGAPGLPVETQYF.

Points on this clone: An end of the junction does not agree with germline; a read error may underlie this. This chain joins TRBV29-1 and TRBJ1-1; weak D call: TRBD1 (5 bases). This CDR3 is built from 14 residues. The V gene's germline CDR1 is SQVTM and CDR2 ANQGSEA. The chain's CDR3 is CSVEDNSYGTAAFF. The CDR3 nucleotides read TGCAGCGTTGAAGATAATTCATATGGGACTGCAGCTTTCTTT.

V gene TRBV7-2 combines with J gene TRBJ2-2; TRBD2 is a possible D gene (6 bases). CDR3 length equals 13 residues. V was pared by 1 base and J by 8 bases, with 8 bases between. Germline-derived CDR1 and CDR2 are SGHTA and FQGNSA. In DNA form, the CDR3 reads TGTGCCAGCAGCTTAGGGGGGGAAGGGGAGCTGTTTTTT. Its translation is CASSLGGEGELFF.

This rearrangement joins TRBV7-8 to TRBJ2-3, with TRBD2 matching 7 bases. The CDR3 is made up of 16 amino acids. The germline V gene encodes CDR1 SGHVS and CDR2 FQNEAQ. V dropped 7 bases and J dropped 5; count of bases not matched to a gene: 15. This CDR3 reads CASTGVRGREGDTQYF. CDR3 nucleotides: TGTGCCAGCACTGGGGTCCGAGGCAGGGAGGGAGATACGCAGTATTTT.

The CDR3 spells CASSLGQGAAGELFF. In nucleotides, the CDR3 is TGCGCCAGCAGCTTGGGACAGGGGGCGGCCGGGGAGCTGTTTTTT. This chain joins TRBV5-1 and TRBJ2-2, with 10 bases fitting TRBD1. Germline CDR1 is SGHRS and CDR2 is YFSETQ. The junction had 2 bases not matched to a gene; V was cut back by 0 bases and J by 6 bases. The CDR3 is 15 amino acids.

The gene calls are TRBV7-8 and TRBJ2-7; D remains unclear. The germline gives CDR1 SGHVS, CDR2 FQNEAQ. V was shortened by 5 bases and J by 2 bases, with 13 bases between the two germline ends. The CDR3 contains 14 residues. The CDR3 here is CASSPTTEAYEQYF. The CDR3 DNA is TGTGCCAGCAGCCCGACGACCGAGGCCTACGAGCAGTACTTC.

This chain joins TRBV4-2 and TRBJ1-1, with D unclear. Between the trimmed V and J ends, which lost 4 bases and 2 bases, there was a span of 8 bases. The CDR3 loop spans 13 amino acids. From germline, CDR1 is LGHNA and CDR2 YNFKEQ. CDR3 sequence: CASSPPLNTEAFF. The CDR3 nucleotides are TGTGCCAGCAGCCCCCCGCTAAACACTGAAGCTTTCTTT.

V gene TRBV6-6 combines with J gene TRBJ2-5; 9 nucleotides match TRBD1. Per germline, CDR1 MNHNY and CDR2 SVGAGI (reference sequence). CDR3 length: 16 amino acids. The V segment lost 2 bases and the J segment 4 bases; nucleotides outside the gene matches: 8. The CDR3 bases are TGTGCCAGCAGTTACACCGGGACAGGGCGAGCAGAGACCCAGTACTTC. This translates into CASSYTGTGRAETQYF.

This clone has more than one count but fewer than ten. This chain connects TRBV6-4 to TRBJ2-7, with D perhaps matching TRBD2 (5 bases). V was clipped by 3 bases and J by 4 bases, with 19 bases between them. The CDR3 length is 16 residues. Germline CDR1 and CDR2: MRHNA and SNTAGT. The CDR3: CASSELDPTASYEQYF. CDR3 nucleotide sequence: TGTGCCAGCAGTGAACTAGACCCCACAGCATCATACGAGCAGTACTTC.

The rearrangement uses TRBV27 and TRBJ2-7, with D maybe TRBD1 (6 bases). Looked up from germline, CDR1 is MNHEY and CDR2 is SMNVEV (reference sequence). Between the trimmed V and J ends, which lost 7 bases and 0 bases, there was a span of 16 bases. This CDR3 is 15 amino acids long. In DNA, the CDR3 is TGTGCCAGCAAATCCTTGACAGGACCCTCCTACGAGCAGTACTTC. Translation gives CASKSLTGPSYEQYF.

Concerning this clone itself: In the same sample, other DNA sequences code for this CDR3. The J gene is TRBJ2-2, the V gene TRBV2; 8 bases are a match to TRBD1. Germline trimming cut 4 bases from V and 5 bases from J; bases unmatched to any gene: 6. The length of the CDR3 is 15 residues. CDR1 SNHLY and CDR2 FYNNEI come from the germline V gene. CDR3 amino acids: CASSGQGAGTGELFF. CDR3 DNA: TGTGCCAGCAGTGGGCAGGGGGCAGGGACCGGGGAGCTGTTTTTT.

The gene calls are TRBV6-5 and TRBJ2-1, with D unresolved. Germline V gene sequence: CDR1 MNHEY, CDR2 SVGAGI. The CDR3 totals 15 residues. The V and J ends lost 2 bases and 4 bases respectively, with 12 bases between them. The CDR3 bases are TGTGCCAGCAGTTACGGTGAGGCCAGATACAATGAGCAGTTCTTC. Translated, it gives CASSYGEARYNEQFF.

The gene calls are TRBV11-2 and TRBJ1-1; tentative D call: TRBD1 (5 bases). The V and J ends lost 1 base and 0 bases respectively, with 9 bases between them. This CDR3 is 15 amino acids long. Germline V gives CDR1 SGHAT, CDR2 FQNNGV. CDR3: CASSLGQIMNTEAFF. The CDR3 DNA sequence: TGTGCCAGCAGCTTAGGACAGATCATGAACACTGAAGCTTTCTTT.

Only a few counts were recorded for this clone. V gene TRBV5-6 combines with J gene TRBJ2-3; D is possibly TRBD1 (5 bases). The CDR3 is 14 amino acids. CDR1 is SGHDT and CDR2 is YYEEEE in the germline V gene. Trimming removed 2 bases at V and 1 base at J, with 8 bases between. CDR3 nucleotides: TGTGCCAGCAGCTTCAGGGTAGGCACAGATACGCAGTATTTT. Residues: CASSFRVGTDTQYF.